Below, 24 T cell receptor beta chains from the same sample are listed, as sequenced in a study of blood T cell repertoires in COVID-19. The data were produced by immunoSEQ multiplex PCR, yet TCRdb's version contains in-frame clones alone and is incomplete. The sample holds about 130,000 clones, about 83% seen once. The sequencing input was peripheral blood. The receptor source for this set is a man aged 55-75 years with acute or convalescent COVID-19.

The chain employs TRBV18 and TRBJ1-1, with 9 nucleotides matching TRBD1. This CDR3 contains 15 residues. Germline CDR1 KGHSH, CDR2 LQKENI. Trimming cost V 2 bases and J 4 bases; bases outside gene matches: 5. The CDR3 sequence: CASSPRQGEGTEAFF. DNA of the CDR3: TGTGCCAGCTCACCAAGACAGGGGGAGGGCACTGAAGCTTTCTTT.

V is TRBV7-2 and J is TRBJ2-5; a possible D gene is TRBD2 (5 bases). Germline V CDR1 and CDR2: SGHTA, FQGNSA. Trimming took off 0 bases at V and 3 bases at J, with 8 bases between the two ends. The CDR3 sequence is 14 residues long. CDR3 sequence: CASSLAATKETQYF. CDR3 nucleotide sequence: TGTGCCAGCAGCTTAGCGGCGACTAAAGAGACCCAGTACTTC.

The chain carries TRBV30 and TRBJ1-5; possibly TRBD1 for D (5 bases). This CDR3 is built from 19 residues. The V end was cut by 0 bases, the J end by 0 bases, with 21 bases between. Germline lookup yields CDR1 GTSNPN and CDR2 SVGIG (reference sequence). CDR3 residues: CAWSVKGPLQHYSNQPQHF. CDR3 DNA: TGTGCCTGGAGTGTTAAGGGGCCGCTACAACATTATAGCAATCAGCCCCAGCATTTT.

This clone was seen more than once but under ten times. The gene calls are TRBV28 and TRBJ2-1; TRBD2 matches at 13 bases. The germline CDR1 and CDR2 sequences are MDHEN and SYDVKM. The CDR3 contains 14 residues. With V trimmed by 6 bases and J by 9 bases, 5 bases remained unmatched. CDR3: CASSKTSGRIEQFF. The CDR3 DNA is TGTGCCAGCAGCAAGACTAGCGGGAGGATTGAGCAGTTCTTC.

Only one count was recorded for this clone. The rearrangement uses TRBV6-5 and TRBJ1-1; 7 bases line up with TRBD1. CDR1 is MNHEY and CDR2 is SVGAGI in the germline V gene. With V trimmed by 0 bases and J by 4 bases, 8 bases remained unmatched. The CDR3 consists of 16 residues. The DNA of the CDR3 is TGTGCCAGCAGTTACTCCATGGGACAGCTGACCACTGAAGCTTTCTTT. This translates into CASSYSMGQLTTEAFF.

The chain is built from TRBV6-5 and TRBJ1-5; maybe TRBD1 (5 bases). Trimming cost V 8 bases and J 3 bases, with 17 bases left between them. The CDR3 totals 15 residues. The V gene's germline CDR1 is MNHEY and CDR2 SVGAGI. In DNA, the CDR3 is TGTGCCAGCGGAGAATTGACAGCCTACAATCAGCCCCAGCATTTT. It translates to CASGELTAYNQPQHF.

CDR3 nucleotide sequence: TGCGCCAGCAGCTTAACCCCTGGACAGGGCTACACCTTC. This sequence encodes CASSLTPGQGYTF. The chain joins TRBV5-1 to TRBJ1-2, with a possible D match to TRBD1 (6 bases). CDR1 and CDR2 (germline): SGHRS, YFSETQ. Trimming took 2 bases from V and 8 from J, leaving 13 bases between them. CDR3 size: 13 residues. Full variable domain (rest looked up from reference TRBV5-1 and TRBJ1-2): KAGVTQTPRYLIKTRGQQVTLSCSPISGHRSVSWYQQTPGQGLQFLFEYFSETQRNKGNFPGRFSGRQFSNSRSEMNVSTLELGDSALYLCASSLTPGQGYTFGSGTRLTVV.

This chain connects TRBV6-1 to TRBJ1-2; D ambiguous. The V end was cut by 1 base, the J end by 4 bases, with 13 bases between. The germline CDR1 and CDR2 sequences are MNHNS and SASEGT. The CDR3 is 15 residues long. In DNA form, the CDR3 reads TGTGCCAGCAGTGAAGGGAACAGCCACTTCTATGGCTACACCTTC. Protein product: CASSEGNSHFYGYTF.

The chain employs TRBV4-1 and TRBJ2-4, with 13 bases lining up with TRBD2. The V segment lost 0 bases and the J segment 3 bases; nucleotides outside the gene matches: 8. The CDR3 sequence is 19 residues long. The germline V gene encodes CDR1 MGHRA and CDR2 YSYEKL. The CDR3 here is CASSQDGRTSGRGKNIQYF. DNA of the CDR3: TGCGCCAGCAGCCAAGACGGCAGGACTAGCGGGAGAGGCAAAAACATTCAGTACTTC.

The chain has TRBV2 and TRBJ2-1; 9 bases fit TRBD2. CDR1 SNHLY and CDR2 FYNNEI come from the germline V gene. The CDR3 is 15 residues long. The J segment lost 1 base and the V segment lost 8 bases, leaving 6 bases of the junction unmatched. This chain's CDR3 is CASRRAGGSYNEQFF. The CDR3 coding sequence is TGTGCCAGCCGTCGGGCGGGAGGGTCCTACAATGAGCAGTTCTTC.

The chain carries TRBV4-1 and TRBJ2-3, with 8 nucleotides matching TRBD2. CDR1 is MGHRA and CDR2 is YSYEKL in the germline V gene. V lost 1 base and J lost 4; bases outside the gene matches: 10. The CDR3 has 17 residues. The CDR3, as DNA: TGCGCCAGCAGCCAAGCGATAGCGGGAATTCCTCCAGATACGCAGTATTTT. This sequence encodes CASSQAIAGIPPDTQYF.

This chain joins TRBV9 and TRBJ2-2, with 7 bases aligning to TRBD1. V lost 7 bases to trimming and J lost 3 bases; unmatched junction nucleotides: 9. The length of the CDR3 is 15 residues. CDR1 and CDR2 from the germline V gene are SGDLS and YYNGEE. CDR3 DNA: TGTGCCAGCGCTTGGGGGCAGGGGGACACCGGGGAGCTGTTTTTT. Encoded protein: CASAWGQGDTGELFF.

This clone came up a few times. The gene calls are TRBV27 and TRBJ2-2; possible D gene TRBD1, 6 bases. Germline V gene sequence: CDR1 MNHEY, CDR2 SMNVEV (reference sequence). V dropped 5 bases and J dropped 4 bases, with 8 bases sitting between them. This CDR3 region has 13 residues. The CDR3 is CASSRQVTGELFF. The CDR3 nucleotides are TGTGCCAGCAGTAGACAGGTCACCGGGGAGCTGTTTTTT.

The chain recombines TRBV6-5 with TRBJ2-1; D is uncertain. V was pared by 7 bases and J by 0 bases, with 10 bases between. Per the germline V gene, CDR1 is MNHEY and CDR2 is SVGAGI. There are 14 residues in the CDR3. CDR3: CASTELGSYNEQFF. CDR3 nucleotides: TGTGCCAGCACGGAGCTGGGCTCCTACAATGAGCAGTTCTTC.

V usage is TRBV5-1 and J usage is TRBJ1-2; D unclear. The V gene lost 0 bases and the J gene lost 3 bases, with 6 bases spanning the gap. Germline CDR1 and CDR2: SGHRS and YFSETQ. The CDR3 is 13 amino acids. The DNA of the CDR3 is TGCGCCAGCAGCTTGGTCGGGGACTATGGCTACACCTTC. This codes for CASSLVGDYGYTF.

This rearrangement joins TRBV18 to TRBJ2-4, with a possible D match to TRBD2 (5 bases). The CDR3 loop spans 13 amino acids. In germline, CDR1 is KGHSH, CDR2 LQKENI. Trimming took 2 bases from V and 8 from J, leaving 10 bases between them. CDR3 sequence reads: CASSPNTEDIQYF. The CDR3, as DNA: TGTGCCAGCTCACCAAACACGGAGGACATTCAGTACTTC. The variable domain in full, completed from reference TRBV18 and TRBJ2-4, reads NAGVMQNPRHLVRRRGQEARLRCSPMKGHSHVYWYRQLPEEGLKFMVYLQKENIIDESGMPKERFSAEFPKEGPSILRIQQVVRGDSAAYFCASSPNTEDIQYFGAGTRLSVL.

This clone was observed a handful of times. The chain employs TRBV27 and TRBJ1-2; 7 nucleotides line up with TRBD1. This CDR3 comprises 16 residues. The V segment lost 6 bases and the J segment 2 bases; nucleotides outside the gene matches: 12. Germline V gene sequence: CDR1 MNHEY, CDR2 SMNVEV (reference sequence). The DNA for the CDR3 is TGTGCCAGCAGCATGGGGCCGACAGGGCGGAACTATGGCTACACCTTC. The encoded protein is CASSMGPTGRNYGYTF.

The chain links TRBV12-5 to TRBJ1-1; weak D call: TRBD1 (5 bases). Germline assignment: CDR1 LGHNT and CDR2 FRNRAP. Trimming cost V 6 bases and J 10 bases, with 15 bases left between them. This CDR3 comprises 12 residues. CDR3 in amino acids: CASGLGGGGAFF. The CDR3 DNA is TGTGCTAGTGGCCTCGGCGGGGGTGGAGCTTTCTTT. Full variable domain (remainder filled in from reference TRBV12-5 and TRBJ1-1): DARVTQTPRHKVTEMGQEVTMRCQPILGHNTVFWYRQTMMQGLELLAYFRNRAPLDDSGMPKDRFSAEMPDATLATLKIQPSEPRDSAVYFCASGLGGGGAFFGQGTRLTVV.

This chain joins TRBV3-1 (or the pseudogene TRBV3-2) and TRBJ1-5; weak D call: TRBD1 (5 bases). The germline gives CDR1 LGHDT, CDR2 YNNKEL (reference sequence). There are 15 residues in the CDR3. Trimming removed 4 bases from V and 6 bases from J, with 16 bases in between. CDR3 DNA sequence: TGTGCCAGCAGCCCATCGCTCGGGGGATTTCAGCCCCAGCATTTT. Amino acid sequence: CASSPSLGGFQPQHF.

V usage is TRBV5-4 and J usage is TRBJ1-3; D perhaps matches TRBD1 (5 bases). CDR3 length equals 17 residues. Germline CDR1 reads SGHNT; CDR2 reads YYREEE (reference sequence). Deletions cut 1 base from V and 2 bases from J, with 16 bases between. This CDR3 reads CASSLRVGGKAGNTIYF. In nucleotides, the CDR3 is TGTGCCAGCAGCTTGAGAGTCGGGGGAAAAGCTGGAAACACCATATATTTT.

The chain carries TRBV19 and TRBJ1-2, with unresolved D. Germline V CDR1 and CDR2: LNHDA, SQIVND (reference sequence). CDR3 length: 13 residues. Trimming pared 3 bases from V and 4 bases from J, leaving 9 bases between. The DNA of the CDR3 is TGTGCCAGTAGTATGACGGGTTCCTATGGCTACACCTTC. It is translated as CASSMTGSYGYTF.

This chain connects TRBV7-8 to TRBJ2-2; D is possibly TRBD2 (5 bases). CDR1 and CDR2 (germline): SGHVS, FQNEAQ. CDR3 length equals 17 residues. With 6 bases removed from V and 1 base from J, the gap between germline ends came to 18 bases. For the CDR3, the DNA is TGTGCCAGCAGGCCCGGAAATCGGAGGAAGAACACCGGGGAGCTGTTTTTT. This translates into CASRPGNRRKNTGELFF.

This sequence joins TRBV2 and TRBJ1-5, with TRBD1 identical over 7 bases. J was trimmed by 15 bases and V by 6 bases; bases with no gene match: 11. This CDR3 comprises 12 residues. In germline, CDR1 is SNHLY, CDR2 FYNNEI. The CDR3 is CASSEEGAPGHF. The CDR3 coding sequence is TGTGCCAGCAGCGAGGAGGGGGCCCCGGGGCATTTT.

This rearrangement joins TRBV24-1 to TRBJ2-3, with 7 bases that match TRBD1. Germline V gene sequence: CDR1 KGHDR, CDR2 SFDVKD. V lost 4 bases, J lost 4 bases, and 7 bases stayed unmatched. The CDR3 sequence is 15 residues long. CDR3 coding DNA: TGTGCCACCAGTGACCATACAGGGGCATCAGATACGCAGTATTTT. It yields the protein CATSDHTGASDTQYF.